This is a list of T cell receptor beta chains from one sample in a study of shared clonotypes between healthy human individuals. Only in-frame clones appear in the TCRdb table, and some are missing; sequencing was by immunoSEQ multiplex PCR. This table has approximately 1,000,000 clones, approximately 75% appearing once. Source material: memory CD4+ T cells from PBMCs. The origin of the receptors is a man aged 18 to 29 in good health. Some clones in this sample may be carry-over from other donors' samples. CDR3s leave out the opening cysteine and the closing phenylalanine or tryptophan. A D gene is named only where the DNA matches it firmly.

V,D,CDR3
TRBV27,TRBD2,ASSLSGRARETQY
TRBV4-2,.,ASSQDLANLQ
TRBV5-4,.,ASSFAGRTNEKLF
TRBV7-3,.,ASSLIRENEQF
TRBV15,TRBD1,ATSRDRDRAAYGYT
TRBV21-1,.,ASSKELDEQY
TRBV5-1,.,ASRGGRETQY
TRBV2,.,ASRQDGALIGEKLF
TRBV4-2,.,ASRPTQDNYGYT
TRBV18,.,ASSPLGGTEAF
TRBV30,TRBD1,AWSVQGANIQY
TRBV2,TRBD2,AIPSEGGRSTDTQY
TRBV28,.,ASSRYREQF
TRBV19,.,ASKDSRSGNTIY
TRBV7-2,TRBD1,ASSLARGRDYGYT
TRBV18,TRBD2,ASSLLAGESNEQY
TRBV10-3,.,AISGGMSSPQQTYGYT
TRBV5-6,.,ASSFGGHTETQY
TRBV11-2,.,ASSLVGGNSYNEQF
TRBV2,.,ASRTGMFEKLF
TRBV11-2,.,ASSSLQGNHTHEAF
TRBV9,TRBD2,ASRPGLENTGELF
TRBV9,.,ASSVGTDTQY
TRBV7-9,TRBD1,ASSRWDRGIRDHGYT
TRBV18,.,ASSPEGYEQY
TRBV7-9,TRBD2,ASSLATSGSIKSTDTQY
TRBV6-1,.,ASSVLGAAGELF
TRBV7-6,.,ASSPPSSYEQY
TRBV7-2,TRBD2,ASSLGILAGVAGELF
TRBV4-3,.,ASSQRHLNTEAF
TRBV4-2,TRBD2,ASSQEASGRTKNIQY
TRBV27,.,ASRLRGAGELF
TRBV7-3,TRBD2,ASSFDEGGQQY
TRBV5-4,.,ASSWGQDSQRGYT
TRBV5-1,TRBD1,ASSLQGATDTQY
TRBV18,.,ASSPLQGNGELF
TRBV2,.,ASSAKRINEQF
TRBV7-6,.,ASAPGQRYEQY
TRBV10-1,.,ATNPTYRGARGNTIY
TRBV7-9,.,ASSGNTQY
TRBV9,.,ASRIGPMATEAF
TRBV5-4,.,ASSSGFSGYT
TRBV7-9,.,ASSPRSERNEQF
TRBV6-1,TRBD2,ASSEGLAGNNEQF
TRBV7-4,.,ASSTMVTGELF
TRBV30,.,AWSVLLGKNTEAF